The clone carrying this T cell receptor beta chain was seen many times. Its antigen is unknown. TCRdb re-analysed the 5' RACE reads in MiXCR, keeping a single row per CDR3 protein. The sample yields roughly 470,000 distinct CDR3 sequences, 25% to 30% seen once. The data derive from a study of CD8 T cells in ankylosing spondylitis. Study-wide findings and caveats: Those disease-linked clones were CD8+; they were also relatively rare in peripheral blood. Clones linked to disease were reported to show significant enrichment in matched ankylosing spondylitis synovial fluid. Ankylosing spondylitis blood appeared to carry a characteristic TCR beta motif of roughly 8 highly homologous variants.

The clonotype was recovered from a male donor with ankylosing spondylitis. Sequencing was performed on blood, either unsorted or a sorted T cell fraction (not recorded which).

CDR3 in amino acids: CASSQPGQGNEQFF. The CDR3 DNA reads as TGCGCCAGCAGCCAGCCGGGACAGGGAAATGAGCAGTTCTTC. The rearrangement uses TRBV4-1 and TRBJ2-1; TRBD1 agrees at 9 bases. Germline V gene data show CDR1 as MGHRA and CDR2 as YSYEKL. The CDR3 is 14 residues long. Losses at the gene ends were 3 bases for V and 7 bases for J; bases not matched to a gene: 4.